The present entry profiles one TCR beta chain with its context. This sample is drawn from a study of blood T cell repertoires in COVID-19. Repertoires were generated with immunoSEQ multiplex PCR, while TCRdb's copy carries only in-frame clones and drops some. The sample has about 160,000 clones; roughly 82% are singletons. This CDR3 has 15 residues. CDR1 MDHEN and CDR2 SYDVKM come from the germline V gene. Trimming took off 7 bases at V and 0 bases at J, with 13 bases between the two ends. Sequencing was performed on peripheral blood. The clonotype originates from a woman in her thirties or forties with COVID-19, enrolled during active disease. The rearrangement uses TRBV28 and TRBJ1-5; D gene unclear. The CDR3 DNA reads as TGTGCCAGCAACCGCAGCGGGTCTAGCAATCAGCCCCAGCATTTT. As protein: CASNRSGSSNQPQHF.